This record looks at one TCR beta chain sequence and its context. Its antigen is currently unknown. The J segment lost 5 bases and the V segment lost 4 bases, leaving 4 bases of the junction unmatched. Germline CDR1 reads SGHDT; CDR2 reads YYEEEE. The CDR3 is 14 amino acids. This sample is part of a study of beta chain features in type 1 diabetes. About the study: Cell yields, gender and age were comparable in patients and healthy donors.

Reverse transcribing all isolated RNA meant expressed TCRB transcripts were sequenced. About 3.57 million reads, on average, came from each naive, central memory and regulatory T cell sample. Measured with immunoSEQ multiplex PCR; TCRdb has only the in-frame clones, and not every one. In the table there are 680,000 or so clones, 15% to 17% of which are singletons. The study, taken as a whole, reports: The naive, central memory and Treg TCRB repertoires showed an apparent similarity that was greater among patients than among healthy donors. Researchers caution that PCR might favor shorter templates, equally among patients and controls.

This TCR was recovered from a man younger than 35 in good health. The rearrangement joins TRBV5-6 to TRBJ1-5; 9 bases agree with TRBD1. The source material was naive CD4+ T cells from blood. CDR3 in DNA: TGTGCCAGCAGCCAAGGGACAGGGTATCAGCCCCAGCATTTT. Its translation: CASSQGTGYQPQHF. Filled out from reference TRBV5-6 and TRBJ1-5, the complete variable domain reads DAGVTQSPTHLIKTRGQQVTLRCSPKSGHDTVSWYQQALGQGPQFIFQYYEEEERQRGNFPDRFSGHQFPNYSSELNVNALLLGDSALYLCASSQGTGYQPQHFGDGTRLSIL.